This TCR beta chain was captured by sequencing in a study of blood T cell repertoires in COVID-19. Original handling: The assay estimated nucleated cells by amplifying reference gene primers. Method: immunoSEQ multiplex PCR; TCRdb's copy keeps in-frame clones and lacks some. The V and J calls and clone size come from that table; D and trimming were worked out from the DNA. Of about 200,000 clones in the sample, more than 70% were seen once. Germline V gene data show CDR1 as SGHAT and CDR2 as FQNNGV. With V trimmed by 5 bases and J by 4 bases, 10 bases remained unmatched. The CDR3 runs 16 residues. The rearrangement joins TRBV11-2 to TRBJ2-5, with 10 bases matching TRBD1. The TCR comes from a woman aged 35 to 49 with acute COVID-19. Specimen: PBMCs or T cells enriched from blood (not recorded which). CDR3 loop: CASSLLGQGTSETQYF. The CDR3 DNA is TGTGCCAGCAGCCTCTTGGGACAGGGGACTTCAGAGACCCAGTACTTC.